This T cell receptor (beta chain) was captured by sequencing in a study of blood T cells in healthy people across ages. In the case of this clonotype: Its antigen is still unknown.

A second roughly 6 to 11 cycle PCR used barcoded and J-beta primers. In TCRdb, the 5' RACE reads were re-called with MiXCR into one record per CDR3 protein. The sample yields fewer than 2 million distinct CDR3 sequences, about 39% seen once. Overall study results and limits: Older age coincided with a roughly linear decline in TCR beta diversity per million T cells. In long-lived donors, naive CD4+ cell counts and diversity exceeded those of aged donors.

Sequencing was carried out using blood. This clonotype was sampled from a human donor in good health.

In DNA form, the CDR3 reads TGTGCCAGCAGTTTGGCCGAGGAGCCCCAGCATTTT. Its protein product is CASSLAEEPQHF. V gene TRBV12-3 or TRBV12-4 combines with J gene TRBJ1-5; D unclear. The V end was cut by 3 bases, the J end by 8 bases, with 8 bases between. This CDR3 is built from 12 residues.